Following are 18 T cell receptor beta chains from one sample sequenced in a study of beta chain features in type 1 diabetes. Notes on the study in general: Shortening that was moderate but significant affected the TCRB CDR3s of Type 1 diabetes patients in all four CD4+ subsets.

Every isolated RNA sample was fully reverse transcribed, so sequencing captured expressed TCRB transcripts. Only in-frame clones appear in the TCRdb table, and some are missing; sequencing was by immunoSEQ multiplex PCR. The table records about 340,000 clones, about 13% of them present only once. These TCRs' antigens remain unknown. The sample consisted of naive CD4+ T cells from blood. All receptors come from a woman between 18 and 30 years old with type 1 diabetes.

The rearrangement links TRBV18 to TRBJ1-1; 7 nucleotides match TRBD1. The germline gives CDR1 KGHSH, CDR2 LQKENI. The CDR3 contains 17 residues. V shed 4 bases, J shed 0 bases, and the junction held 11 bases outside the gene matches. The CDR3 here is CASSLGQIPTMNTEAFF. The CDR3 DNA follows: TGTGCCAGCTCACTGGGACAGATCCCGACAATGAACACTGAAGCTTTCTTT.

This clone was seen only a few times. The chain couples TRBV7-6 to TRBJ2-1; 7 nucleotides agree with TRBD2. Germline CDR1 is SGHVS and CDR2 is FNYEAQ. Trimming removed 7 bases from V and 2 bases from J; junction bases left unmatched: 2. This CDR3 comprises 13 residues. CDR3 nucleotide sequence: TGTGCCAGCACTAGCGGCCCCTACAATGAGCAGTTCTTC. This encodes CASTSGPYNEQFF.

This clone has more than one count but fewer than ten. This chain connects TRBV30 to TRBJ2-7, with D hard to call. This CDR3 has 12 residues. Looked up from germline, CDR1 is GTSNPN and CDR2 is SVGIG (reference sequence). V gave up 2 bases and J gave up 1 base, with 6 bases separating them. CDR3 amino acids: CAWSHSSYEQYF. In DNA, the CDR3 is TGTGCCTGGAGTCACAGTTCCTACGAGCAGTACTTC.

The table lists this clone with a few counts. V gene TRBV29-1 combines with J gene TRBJ1-1; D is undetermined. The V gene's germline CDR1 is SQVTM and CDR2 ANQGSEA. This CDR3 contains 13 residues. Trimming took off 4 bases at V and 6 bases at J, with 15 bases between the two ends. The CDR3 nucleotides are TGCAGCGTTGCCCGCAGGTTGTCCGCTGAAGCTTTCTTT. It codes for CSVARRLSAEAFF.

This rearrangement joins TRBV4-2 to TRBJ2-1; D possibly corresponds to TRBD1 (5 bases). CDR1 is LGHNA and CDR2 is YNFKEQ in the germline V gene. V was clipped by 4 bases and J by 10 bases, with 11 bases between them. CDR3 length equals 12 residues. The CDR3 spells CASSPFQGEQFF. The CDR3 nucleotides are TGTGCCAGCAGCCCTTTCCAGGGCGAGCAGTTCTTC.

This clone was seen only a few times. The chain has TRBV11-2 and TRBJ2-3, with a tentative D call TRBD1 (6 bases). V was clipped by 5 bases and J by 3 bases, with 15 bases between them. The CDR3 sequence is 15 residues long. Per germline, CDR1 SGHAT and CDR2 FQNNGV. The CDR3, as DNA: TGTGCCAGCAGCCGTACAGGGTTTGAGACAGATACGCAGTATTTT. Amino acid sequence: CASSRTGFETDTQYF.

The chain carries TRBV5-6 and TRBJ1-1; 7 bases match TRBD1. The CDR3 sequence is 15 residues long. Unmatched junction bases numbered 3, after V lost 0 bases and J lost 1 base. Germline assignment: CDR1 SGHDT and CDR2 YYEEEE. Here the CDR3 DNA reads TGTGCCAGCAGCTTGGGACAGGGCGAGAACACTGAAGCTTTCTTT. Its protein product is CASSLGQGENTEAFF.

Only a few counts were recorded for this clone. The chain combines TRBV6-1 with TRBJ2-7; 9 bases line up with TRBD1. The V segment lost 6 bases and the J segment 4 bases; nucleotides outside the gene matches: 7. Germline-derived CDR1 and CDR2 are MNHNS and SASEGT. The CDR3 sequence is 14 residues long. The chain's CDR3 is CASSTGTGWYEQYV. In DNA, the CDR3 is TGTGCCAGCAGCACCGGGACAGGGTGGTACGAGCAGTACGTC.

The chain employs TRBV18 and TRBJ1-1; TRBD1 matches 7 bases. Germline CDR1 reads KGHSH; CDR2 reads LQKENI. The CDR3 is 12 residues long. With V trimmed by 3 bases and J by 6 bases, 1 base remained unmatched. The CDR3 spells CASSPDRSEAFF. The CDR3 DNA is TGTGCCAGCTCACCGGACAGGTCTGAAGCTTTCTTT.

The chain employs TRBV30 and TRBJ1-2; TRBD1 matches 7 bases. The ends lost 1 base at V and 4 bases at J; junction bases unmatched: 6. The CDR3 spans 14 residues. Germline CDR1 and CDR2: GTSNPN and SVGIG (reference sequence). The CDR3 bases are TGTGCCTGGAGTGCGACAGGGCTTAGCTATGGCTACACCTTC. Translated: CAWSATGLSYGYTF.

V and J are TRBV30 and TRBJ1-2; D gene uncertain. CDR1 GTSNPN and CDR2 SVGIG come from the germline V gene (reference sequence). This CDR3 is built from 14 residues. V lost 4 bases and J 8 bases, leaving 20 bases between the germline ends. The CDR3 sequence is CAWTVKRGVGGYTF. DNA for the CDR3: TGTGCCTGGACGGTTAAGAGAGGAGTAGGAGGCTACACCTTC.

This chain joins TRBV11-2 and TRBJ2-1; 15 bases are shared with TRBD2. J lost 6 bases, V lost 5 bases, and 8 bases had no gene match. The CDR3 contains 17 residues. Germline V gene data show CDR1 as SGHAT and CDR2 as FQNNGV. CDR3 in amino acids: CASSPGLAGGLPNEQFF. The CDR3 coding sequence is TGTGCCAGCAGCCCCGGACTAGCGGGAGGGCTTCCCAATGAGCAGTTCTTC.

V is TRBV6-6 and J is TRBJ2-1, with TRBD2 identical over 7 bases. The junction had 11 bases not matched to a gene; V was cut back by 7 bases and J by 2 bases. CDR3 size: 16 residues. Germline lookup yields CDR1 MNHNY and CDR2 SVGAGI (reference sequence). CDR3 loop: CASTPDGAGAYNEQFF. The DNA for the CDR3 is TGTGCCAGCACTCCCGACGGCGCGGGAGCCTACAATGAGCAGTTCTTC.

V gene TRBV4-3 combines with J gene TRBJ2-1, with D perhaps TRBD1 (5 bases). The CDR3 is 14 amino acids. Trimming took off 2 bases at V and 8 bases at J, with 13 bases between the two ends. Germline V CDR1 and CDR2: LGHNA, YSLEER. The CDR3 is CASSQTLGVDEQFF. The DNA for the CDR3 is TGCGCCAGCAGCCAAACCTTAGGGGTGGATGAGCAGTTCTTC.

In this sample, this clone turned up a few times. CDR3 DNA sequence: TGCGCCAGCAGCCAGGGGACTAGCGGTAACAATGAGCAGTTCTTC. This codes for CASSQGTSGNNEQFF. This sequence joins TRBV4-1 and TRBJ2-1; 11 bases are a match to TRBD2. CDR3 length equals 15 residues. The J segment lost 5 bases and the V segment lost 3 bases, leaving 3 bases of the junction unmatched. CDR1 is MGHRA, CDR2 YSYEKL, per germline.

This clone was detected a few times. V usage is TRBV5-1 and J usage is TRBJ2-1; TRBD1 is a possible D gene (5 bases). Trimming took off 4 bases at V and 0 bases at J, with 11 bases between the two ends. Per the germline V gene, CDR1 is SGHRS and CDR2 is YFSETQ. The CDR3 consists of 15 residues. CDR3 DNA: TGCGCCAGCAGCGACAGTTCTTCCTCCTACAATGAGCAGTTCTTC. It is translated as CASSDSSSSYNEQFF.

This clone was picked up a small number of times. The chain combines TRBV18 with TRBJ2-7; TRBD2 matches 8 bases. Germline V gene data show CDR1 as KGHSH and CDR2 as LQKENI. Losses at the gene ends were 6 bases for V and 4 bases for J; bases not matched to a gene: 8. This CDR3 spans 14 amino acids. The CDR3 reads CASSLGLAEYEQYF. CDR3 sequence (DNA): TGTGCCAGCTCTCTTGGACTAGCCGAGTACGAGCAGTACTTC.

The chain carries TRBV7-3 and TRBJ2-1; possible D gene TRBD2, 5 bases. V lost 1 base and J lost 0, with 10 bases in between. The CDR3 has 16 amino acids. Germline V gives CDR1 SGHTA, CDR2 FQGTGA. The CDR3 reads CASSLIGAGSYNEQFF. The CDR3 nucleotides read TGTGCCAGCAGCTTAATCGGCGCGGGCTCCTACAATGAGCAGTTCTTC. Full variable domain (missing parts from reference TRBV7-3 and TRBJ2-1): GAGVSQTPSNKVTEKGKYVELRCDPISGHTALYWYRQSLGQGPEFLIYFQGTGAADDSGLPNDRFFAVRPEGSVSTLKIQRTERGDSAVYLCASSLIGAGSYNEQFFGPGTRLTVL.